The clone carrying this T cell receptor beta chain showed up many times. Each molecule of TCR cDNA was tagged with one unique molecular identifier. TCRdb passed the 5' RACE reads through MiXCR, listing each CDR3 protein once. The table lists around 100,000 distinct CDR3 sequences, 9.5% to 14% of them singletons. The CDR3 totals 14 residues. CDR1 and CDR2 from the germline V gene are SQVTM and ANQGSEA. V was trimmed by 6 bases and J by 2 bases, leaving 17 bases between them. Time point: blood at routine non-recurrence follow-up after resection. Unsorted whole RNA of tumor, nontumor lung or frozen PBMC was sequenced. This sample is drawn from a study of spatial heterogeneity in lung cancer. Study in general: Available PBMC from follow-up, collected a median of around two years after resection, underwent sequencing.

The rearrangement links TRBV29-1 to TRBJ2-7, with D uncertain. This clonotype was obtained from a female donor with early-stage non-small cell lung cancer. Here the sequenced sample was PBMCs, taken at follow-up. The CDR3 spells CSVQDQEGPYEQYV. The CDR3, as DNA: TGCAGCGTCCAAGATCAAGAAGGGCCCTACGAGCAGTACGTC.